What follows is one T cell receptor beta chain and its context. Its antigen remains unknown. The assay was immunoSEQ multiplex PCR, and TCRdb's table has in-frame clones only and misses some. The sample records around 30,000 clones, more than 70% being singletons. This sample is part of a study of regulatory dendritic cells for organ transplantation. Whole-study findings and limits: Regulatory dendritic cells appeared to expand memory CD8+ clones less than mature ones.

This CDR3 spans 14 amino acids. The V segment lost 6 bases and the J segment 3 bases; nucleotides outside the gene matches: 7. CDR1 is MDHEN, CDR2 SYDVKM, per germline. The clonotype originates from a human donor in good health. The chain joins TRBV28 to TRBJ2-7, with 8 bases that match TRBD2. Sequencing input: naive CD8+ T cells from blood. The sample's subset: CD45RA+ naive T cells. The CDR3 bases are TGTGCCAGCAGCCCCGGGGGGGTAATCTACGAGCAGTACTTC. Residues: CASSPGGVIYEQYF.